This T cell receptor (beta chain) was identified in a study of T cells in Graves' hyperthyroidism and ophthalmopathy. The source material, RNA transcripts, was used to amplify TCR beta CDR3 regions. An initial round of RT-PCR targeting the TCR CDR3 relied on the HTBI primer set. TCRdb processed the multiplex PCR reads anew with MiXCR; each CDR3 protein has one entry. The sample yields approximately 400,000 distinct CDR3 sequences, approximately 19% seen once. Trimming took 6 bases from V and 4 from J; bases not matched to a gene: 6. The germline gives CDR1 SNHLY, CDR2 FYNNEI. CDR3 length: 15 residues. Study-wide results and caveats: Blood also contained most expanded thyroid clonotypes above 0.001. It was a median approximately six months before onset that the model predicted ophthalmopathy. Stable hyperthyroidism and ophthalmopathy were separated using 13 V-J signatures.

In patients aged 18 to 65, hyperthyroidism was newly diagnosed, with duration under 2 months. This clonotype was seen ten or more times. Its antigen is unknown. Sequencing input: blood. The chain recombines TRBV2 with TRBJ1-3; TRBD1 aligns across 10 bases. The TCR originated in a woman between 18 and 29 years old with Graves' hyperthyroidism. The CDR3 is CASRVGTGAGNTIYF. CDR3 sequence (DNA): TGTGCCAGCAGGGTCGGGACAGGGGCAGGAAACACCATATATTTT.